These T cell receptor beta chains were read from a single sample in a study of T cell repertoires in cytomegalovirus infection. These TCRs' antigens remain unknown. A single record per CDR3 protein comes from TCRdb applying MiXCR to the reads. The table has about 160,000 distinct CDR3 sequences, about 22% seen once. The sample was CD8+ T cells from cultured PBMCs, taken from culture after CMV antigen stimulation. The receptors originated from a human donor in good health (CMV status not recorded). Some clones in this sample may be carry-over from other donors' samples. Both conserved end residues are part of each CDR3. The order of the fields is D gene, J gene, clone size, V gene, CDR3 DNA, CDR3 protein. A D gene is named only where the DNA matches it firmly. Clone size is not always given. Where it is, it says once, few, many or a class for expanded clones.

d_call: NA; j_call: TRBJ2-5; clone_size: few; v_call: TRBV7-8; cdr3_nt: TGTGCCAGCAGCTTAGCAAGGAGGGGCGCCCGCCAAGAGACCCAGTACTTC; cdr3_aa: CASSLARRGARQETQYF
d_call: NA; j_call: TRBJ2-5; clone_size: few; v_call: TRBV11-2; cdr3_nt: TGTGCCAGCAGCTTACTTTGGGCCCAAGAGACCCAGTACTTC; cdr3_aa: CASSLLWAQETQYF
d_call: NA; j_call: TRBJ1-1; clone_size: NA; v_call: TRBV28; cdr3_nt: TGTGCCAGCAGTTTCCATCCCGCTCCCACTGAAGCTTTCTTT; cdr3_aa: CASSFHPAPTEAFF
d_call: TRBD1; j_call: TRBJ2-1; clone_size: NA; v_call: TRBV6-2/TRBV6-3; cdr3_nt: TGTGCCAGCTTAAGACAGGGGCGGGACAATGAGCAGTTCTTC; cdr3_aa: CASLRQGRDNEQFF
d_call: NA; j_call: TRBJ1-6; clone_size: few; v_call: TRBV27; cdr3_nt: TGTGCCAGCAGCCTCGTGAGCCTGAGGAATTCACCCCTCCACTTT; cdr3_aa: CASSLVSLRNSPLHF
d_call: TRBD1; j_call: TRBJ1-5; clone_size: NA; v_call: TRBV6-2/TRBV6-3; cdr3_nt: TGTGCCAGCAGTTACGCCGGACAGGGGAGCAATCAGCCCCAGCATTTT; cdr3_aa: CASSYAGQGSNQPQHF
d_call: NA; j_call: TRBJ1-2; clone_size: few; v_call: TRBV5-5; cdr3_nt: TGTGCCAGCAGCCCCTCGGACAGCCCCAACTATGGCTACACCTTC; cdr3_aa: CASSPSDSPNYGYTF
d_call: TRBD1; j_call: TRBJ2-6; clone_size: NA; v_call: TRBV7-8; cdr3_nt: TGTGCCAGCAGCTTAGATAGGACAGGGTCTGGTGCCAACGTCCTGACTTTC; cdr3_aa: CASSLDRTGSGANVLTF
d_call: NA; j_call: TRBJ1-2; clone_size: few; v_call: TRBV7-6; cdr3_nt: TGTGCCAGCAGCTTAGATCCAGGGGCGATAATAACCTATGGCTACACCTTC; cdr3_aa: CASSLDPGAIITYGYTF
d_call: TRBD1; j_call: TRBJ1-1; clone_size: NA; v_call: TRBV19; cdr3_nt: TGTGCCAGTAGCGGGACAGCGGAGGCCCTGAACACTGAAGCTTTCTTT; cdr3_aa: CASSGTAEALNTEAFF
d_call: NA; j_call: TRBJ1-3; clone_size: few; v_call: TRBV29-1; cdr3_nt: TGCAGCGTAACAGGGATCTCTGGAAACACCATATATTTT; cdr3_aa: CSVTGISGNTIYF
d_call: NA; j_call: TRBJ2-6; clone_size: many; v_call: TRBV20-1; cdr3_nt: TGCAGTGCCCCCACCCTCGGTCCTGCCGGGGCCAACGTCCTGACTTTC; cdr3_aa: CSAPTLGPAGANVLTF
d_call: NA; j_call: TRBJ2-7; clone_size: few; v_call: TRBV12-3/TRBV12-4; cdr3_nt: TGTGCCAGCAGTTTAGGGGGCCGGGACTCCTCTCGCGAGCAGTACTTC; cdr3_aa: CASSLGGRDSSREQYF
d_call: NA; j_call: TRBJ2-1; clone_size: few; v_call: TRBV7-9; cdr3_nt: TGTGCCAGCAGCTTAGTAGGTATGGAGCAGTTCTTC; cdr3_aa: CASSLVGMEQFF
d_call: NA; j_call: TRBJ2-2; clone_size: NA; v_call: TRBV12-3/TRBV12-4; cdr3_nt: TGTGCCAGCAGTTTTAAGTTGAGGGACGGGGAGCTGTTTTTT; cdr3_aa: CASSFKLRDGELFF
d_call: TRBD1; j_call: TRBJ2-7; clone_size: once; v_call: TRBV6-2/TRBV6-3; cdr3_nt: TGTGCCAGCAGTTACAGGGACAGCTACTACGAGCAGTACTTC; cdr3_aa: CASSYRDSYYEQYF
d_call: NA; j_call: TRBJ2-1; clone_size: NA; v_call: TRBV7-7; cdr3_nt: TGTGCTAGCAGCTTAGTGATAGGGGAGGATGAGCAGTTCTTC; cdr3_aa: CASSLVIGEDEQFF